This TCR beta chain came from a study of cytomegalovirus exposure and HLA in healthy donors. Study-wide points: A link between a missense DCLRE1C variant and TCR beta V- and J-gene trimming emerged from a later analysis.

It was with 60 Vbeta and 13 Jbeta primers that the PCR ran. Profiling relied on immunoSEQ multiplex PCR, and the TCRdb table lists in-frame clones only, not all of them. Of under 200,000 clones listed, roughly 80% are singletons. This CDR3 comprises 13 residues. Germline V CDR1 and CDR2: LNHDA, SQIVND (reference sequence). V lost 1 base and J 6 bases, leaving 10 bases between the germline ends. This clone was found once. What it binds is unknown. The TCR originated in a man aged 50-59 years in good health and CMV-seropositive. The sample consisted of PBMCs. The rearrangement joins TRBV19 to TRBJ2-7; no clear D. The CDR3 DNA reads TGTGCCAGTAGTATAGGAGAACGAGGCGAGCAGTACTTC. Protein sequence: CASSIGERGEQYF.